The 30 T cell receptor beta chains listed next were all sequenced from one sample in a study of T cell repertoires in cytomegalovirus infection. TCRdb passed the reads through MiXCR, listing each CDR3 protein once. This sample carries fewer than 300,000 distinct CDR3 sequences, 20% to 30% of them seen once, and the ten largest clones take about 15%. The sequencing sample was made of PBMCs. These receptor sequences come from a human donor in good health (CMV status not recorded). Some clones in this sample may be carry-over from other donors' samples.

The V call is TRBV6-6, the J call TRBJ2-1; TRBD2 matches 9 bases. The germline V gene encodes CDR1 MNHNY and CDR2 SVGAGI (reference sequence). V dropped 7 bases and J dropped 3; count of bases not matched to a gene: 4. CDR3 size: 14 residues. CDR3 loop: CASTFSGSYNEQFF. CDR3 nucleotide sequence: TGTGCCAGCACTTTTAGCGGGAGCTACAATGAGCAGTTCTTC.

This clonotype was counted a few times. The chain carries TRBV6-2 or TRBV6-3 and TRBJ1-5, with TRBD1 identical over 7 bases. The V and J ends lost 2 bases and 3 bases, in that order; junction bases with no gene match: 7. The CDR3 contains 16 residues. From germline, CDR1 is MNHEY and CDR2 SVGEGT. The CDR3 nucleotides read TGTGCCAGCAGTTACCGGCCTGGACAGGACAATCAGCCCCAGCATTTT. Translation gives CASSYRPGQDNQPQHF.

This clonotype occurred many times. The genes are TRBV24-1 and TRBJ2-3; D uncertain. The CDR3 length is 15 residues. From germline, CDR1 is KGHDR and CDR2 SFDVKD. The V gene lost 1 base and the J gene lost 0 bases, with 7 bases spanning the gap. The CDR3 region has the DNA TGTGCCACCAGTGATTTTCCTACTAGCACAGATACGCAGTATTTT. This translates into CATSDFPTSTDTQYF.

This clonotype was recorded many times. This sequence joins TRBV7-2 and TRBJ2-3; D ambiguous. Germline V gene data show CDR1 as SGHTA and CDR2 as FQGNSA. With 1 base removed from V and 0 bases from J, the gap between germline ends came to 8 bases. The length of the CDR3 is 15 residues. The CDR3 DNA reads TGTGCCAGCAGCTTAGGTTGGTCTAGCACAGATACGCAGTATTTT. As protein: CASSLGWSSTDTQYF.

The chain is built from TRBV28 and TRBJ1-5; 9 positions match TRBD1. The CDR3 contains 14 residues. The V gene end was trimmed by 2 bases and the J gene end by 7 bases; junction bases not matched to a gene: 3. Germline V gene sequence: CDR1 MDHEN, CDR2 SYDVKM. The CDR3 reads CASSLRDRAQPQHF. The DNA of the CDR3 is TGTGCCAGCAGTTTACGGGACAGGGCCCAGCCCCAGCATTTT.

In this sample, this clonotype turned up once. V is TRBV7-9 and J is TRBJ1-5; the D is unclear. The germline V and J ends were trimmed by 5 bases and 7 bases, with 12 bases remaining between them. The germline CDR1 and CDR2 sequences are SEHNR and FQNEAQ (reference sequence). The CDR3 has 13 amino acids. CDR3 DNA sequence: TGTGCCAGCAGCGTAGACCCGGGCCAGCCCCAGCATTTT. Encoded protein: CASSVDPGQPQHF.

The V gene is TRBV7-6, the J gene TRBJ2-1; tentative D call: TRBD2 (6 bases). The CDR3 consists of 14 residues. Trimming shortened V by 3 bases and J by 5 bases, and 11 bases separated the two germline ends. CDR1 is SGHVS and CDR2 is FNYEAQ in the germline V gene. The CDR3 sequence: CASSLRTTDNEQFF. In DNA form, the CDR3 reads TGTGCCAGCAGCTTGCGGACTACTGACAATGAGCAGTTCTTC.

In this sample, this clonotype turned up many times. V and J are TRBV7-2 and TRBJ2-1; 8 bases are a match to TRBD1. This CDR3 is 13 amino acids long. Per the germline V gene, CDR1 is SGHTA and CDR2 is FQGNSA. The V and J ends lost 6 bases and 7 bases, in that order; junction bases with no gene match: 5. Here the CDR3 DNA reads TGTGCCAGCAGTCGCCGACAGGGGAATGAGCAGTTCTTC. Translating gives CASSRRQGNEQFF.

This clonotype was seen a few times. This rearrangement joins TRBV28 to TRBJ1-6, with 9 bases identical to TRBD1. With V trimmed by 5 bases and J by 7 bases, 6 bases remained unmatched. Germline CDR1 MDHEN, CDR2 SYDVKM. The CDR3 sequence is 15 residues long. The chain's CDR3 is CASSGKGQGNSPLHF. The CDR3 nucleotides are TGTGCCAGCAGTGGGAAGGGACAGGGAAATTCACCCCTCCACTTT.

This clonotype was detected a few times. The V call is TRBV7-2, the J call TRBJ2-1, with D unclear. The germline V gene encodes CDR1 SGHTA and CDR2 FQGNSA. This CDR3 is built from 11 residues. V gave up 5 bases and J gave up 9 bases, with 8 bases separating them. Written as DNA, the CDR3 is TGTGCCAGCAGCCCGTTCACTGAGCAGTTCTTC. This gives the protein CASSPFTEQFF.

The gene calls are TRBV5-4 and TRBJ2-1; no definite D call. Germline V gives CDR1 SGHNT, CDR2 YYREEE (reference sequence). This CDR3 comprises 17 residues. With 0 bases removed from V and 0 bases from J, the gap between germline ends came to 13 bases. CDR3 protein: CASSLAQQLSSYNEQFF. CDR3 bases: TGTGCCAGCAGCTTGGCCCAGCAACTGAGCTCCTACAATGAGCAGTTCTTC.

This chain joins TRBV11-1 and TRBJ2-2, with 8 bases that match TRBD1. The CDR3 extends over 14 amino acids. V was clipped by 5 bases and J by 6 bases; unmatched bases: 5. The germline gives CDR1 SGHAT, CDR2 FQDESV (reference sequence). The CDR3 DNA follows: TGTGCCAGCAGCAGGCGACAGGGGCCCGGGGAGCTGTTTTTT. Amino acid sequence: CASSRRQGPGELFF.

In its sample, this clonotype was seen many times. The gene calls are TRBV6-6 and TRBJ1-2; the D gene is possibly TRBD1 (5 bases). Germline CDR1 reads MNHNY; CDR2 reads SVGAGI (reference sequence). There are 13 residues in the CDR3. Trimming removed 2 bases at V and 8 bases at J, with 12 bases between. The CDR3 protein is CASSYRRGKGYTF. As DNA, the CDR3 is TGTGCCAGCAGTTACCGGCGGGGGAAAGGCTACACCTTC.

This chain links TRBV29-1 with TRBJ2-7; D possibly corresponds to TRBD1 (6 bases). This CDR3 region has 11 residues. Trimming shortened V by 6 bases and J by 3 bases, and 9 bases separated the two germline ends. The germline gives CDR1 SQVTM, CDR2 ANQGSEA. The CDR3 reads CSVGTSYEQYF. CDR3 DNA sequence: TGCAGCGTCGGGACAAGCTACGAGCAGTACTTC.

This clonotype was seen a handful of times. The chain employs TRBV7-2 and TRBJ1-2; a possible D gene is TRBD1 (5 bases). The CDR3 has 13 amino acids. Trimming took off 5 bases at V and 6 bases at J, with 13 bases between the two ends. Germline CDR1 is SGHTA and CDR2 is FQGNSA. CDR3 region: CASSALQGNGYTF. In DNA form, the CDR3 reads TGTGCCAGCAGCGCTCTTCAGGGTAATGGCTACACCTTC.

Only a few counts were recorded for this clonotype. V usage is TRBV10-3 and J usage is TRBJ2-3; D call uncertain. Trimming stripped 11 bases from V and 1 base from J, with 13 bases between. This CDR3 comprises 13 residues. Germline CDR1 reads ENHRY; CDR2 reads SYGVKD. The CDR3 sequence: CAARTPRTDTQYF. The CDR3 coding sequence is TGTGCCGCTAGGACGCCACGCACAGATACGCAGTATTTT.

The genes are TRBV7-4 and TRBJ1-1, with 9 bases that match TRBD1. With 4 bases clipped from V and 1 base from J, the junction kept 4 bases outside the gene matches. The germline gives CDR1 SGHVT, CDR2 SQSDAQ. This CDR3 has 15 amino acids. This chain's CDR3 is CASSSSGQGNTEAFF. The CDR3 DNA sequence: TGTGCCAGCAGCTCTTCGGGACAGGGGAACACTGAAGCTTTCTTT.

The CDR3 nucleotides read TGCAGCGTTGACAGGACAGGGGTCCTCCAGTCTACGCAGTATTTT. It is translated as CSVDRTGVLQSTQYF. V is TRBV29-1 and J is TRBJ2-3; 9 bases fit TRBD1. CDR1 is SQVTM and CDR2 is ANQGSEA in the germline V gene. V shed 3 bases, J shed 8 bases, and the junction held 12 bases outside the gene matches. The CDR3 runs 15 residues.

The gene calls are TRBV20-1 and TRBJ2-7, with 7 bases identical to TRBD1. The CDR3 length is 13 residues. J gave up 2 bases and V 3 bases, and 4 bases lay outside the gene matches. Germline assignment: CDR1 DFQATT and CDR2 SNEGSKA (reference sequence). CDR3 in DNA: TGCAGTGCTAGGGGGGACAGTACCTACGAGCAGTACTTC. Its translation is CSARGDSTYEQYF.

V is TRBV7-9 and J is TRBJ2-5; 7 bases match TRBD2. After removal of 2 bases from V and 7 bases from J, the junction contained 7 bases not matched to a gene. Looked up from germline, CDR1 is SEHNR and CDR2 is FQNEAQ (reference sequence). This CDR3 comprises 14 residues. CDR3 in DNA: TGTGCCAGCAGCTTAAGCGGGGAACTGGGGACCCAGTACTTC. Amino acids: CASSLSGELGTQYF.

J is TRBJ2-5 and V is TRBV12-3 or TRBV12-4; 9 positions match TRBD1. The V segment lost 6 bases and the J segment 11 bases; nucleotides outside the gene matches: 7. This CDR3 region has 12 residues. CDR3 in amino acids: CASRIPGQGQYF. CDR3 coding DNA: TGTGCCAGCAGGATCCCCGGACAGGGGCAGTACTTC.

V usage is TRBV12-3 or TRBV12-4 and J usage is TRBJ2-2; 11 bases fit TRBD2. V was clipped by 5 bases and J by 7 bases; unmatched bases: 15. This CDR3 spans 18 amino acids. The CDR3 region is CASSRSGSGRAIIGELFF. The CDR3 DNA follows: TGTGCCAGCAGTCGATCGGGTAGCGGGAGGGCAATCATCGGGGAGCTGTTTTTT.

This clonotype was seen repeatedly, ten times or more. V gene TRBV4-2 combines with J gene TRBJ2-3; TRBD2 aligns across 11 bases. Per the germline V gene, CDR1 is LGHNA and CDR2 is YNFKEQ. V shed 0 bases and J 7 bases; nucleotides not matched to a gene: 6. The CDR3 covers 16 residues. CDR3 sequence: CASSQDVSGRGNTQYF. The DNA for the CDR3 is TGTGCCAGCAGCCAAGATGTTAGCGGGAGGGGGAATACGCAGTATTTT.

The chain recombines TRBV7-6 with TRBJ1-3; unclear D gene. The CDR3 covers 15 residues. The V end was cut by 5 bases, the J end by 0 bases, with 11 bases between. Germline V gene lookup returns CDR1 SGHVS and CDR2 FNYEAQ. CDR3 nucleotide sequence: TGTGCCAGCAGCCCTGGGCGGAACTCTGGAAACACCATATATTTT. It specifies CASSPGRNSGNTIYF.

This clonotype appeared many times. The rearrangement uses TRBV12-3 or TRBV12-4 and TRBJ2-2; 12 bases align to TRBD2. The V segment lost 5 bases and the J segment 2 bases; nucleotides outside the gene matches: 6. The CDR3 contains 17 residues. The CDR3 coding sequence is TGTGCCAGCAGTCGACTAGCGGGAGCTACCAACACCGGGGAGCTGTTTTTT. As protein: CASSRLAGATNTGELFF.

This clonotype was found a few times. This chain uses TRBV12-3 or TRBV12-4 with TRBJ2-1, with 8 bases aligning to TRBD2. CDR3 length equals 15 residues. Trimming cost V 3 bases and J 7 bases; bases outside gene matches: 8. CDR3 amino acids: CASSFRDSGTNEQFF. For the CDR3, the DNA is TGTGCCAGCAGTTTCCGGGATAGCGGGACTAATGAGCAGTTCTTC.

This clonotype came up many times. The CDR3 loop reads CASSIRRETQYF. The CDR3 nucleotides are TGTGCCAGCAGCATTCGACGGGAGACCCAGTACTTC. The rearrangement uses TRBV5-6 and TRBJ2-5; no clear D gene. CDR1 and CDR2 (germline): SGHDT, YYEEEE. With 4 bases removed from V and 5 bases from J, the gap between germline ends came to 9 bases. This CDR3 is built from 12 residues.

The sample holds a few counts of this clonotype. The CDR3 sequence is CASSYGGGFGETQYF. The CDR3 DNA is TGTGCCAGCAGTTACGGGGGGGGCTTCGGAGAGACCCAGTACTTC. The chain carries TRBV6-6 and TRBJ2-5; tentative D call: TRBD2 (7 bases). From germline, CDR1 is MNHNY and CDR2 SVGAGI (reference sequence). There are 15 residues in the CDR3. V was pared by 2 bases and J by 4 bases, with 14 bases between.

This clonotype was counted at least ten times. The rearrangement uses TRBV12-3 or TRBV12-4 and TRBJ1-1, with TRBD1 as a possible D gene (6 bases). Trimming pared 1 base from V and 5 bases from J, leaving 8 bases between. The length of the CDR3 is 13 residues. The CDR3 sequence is CASSLGGLTEAFF. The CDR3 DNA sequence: TGTGCCAGCAGTTTAGGGGGGCTAACTGAAGCTTTCTTT.

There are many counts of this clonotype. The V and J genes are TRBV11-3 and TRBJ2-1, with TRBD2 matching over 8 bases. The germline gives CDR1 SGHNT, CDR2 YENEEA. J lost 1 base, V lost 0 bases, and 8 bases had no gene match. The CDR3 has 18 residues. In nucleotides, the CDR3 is TGTGCCAGCAGCTTAGAGTCGGGACTAGGGTCGTCCTACAATGAGCAGTTCTTC. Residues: CASSLESGLGSSYNEQFF.